The 21 T cell receptor beta chains reported below all come from one sample, sequenced in a study of T cell repertoires in cytomegalovirus infection. Each CDR3 protein is one row after TCRdb ran MiXCR on the reads. The sample includes approximately 70,000 distinct CDR3 sequences, under 4.5% of them seen just once. The sample was PBMCs. These receptors all come from a human donor in good health (CMV status not recorded). Some clones in this sample may be carry-over from other donors' samples.

This clonotype was seen many times. CDR3 sequence reads: CASSSLAGEVYNEQFF. The CDR3 bases are TGTGCCAGCAGTTCCCTAGCGGGAGAGGTCTACAATGAGCAGTTCTTC. V is TRBV6-6 and J is TRBJ2-1; 10 bases fit TRBD2. J lost 3 bases, V lost 4 bases, and 6 bases had no gene match. There are 16 residues in the CDR3. Germline lookup yields CDR1 MNHNY and CDR2 SVGAGI (reference sequence).

This chain uses TRBV7-9 with TRBJ1-4; D call uncertain. This CDR3 spans 13 amino acids. Germline lookup yields CDR1 SEHNR and CDR2 FQNEAQ (reference sequence). The germline V and J ends were trimmed by 11 bases and 2 bases, with 12 bases remaining between them. CDR3 residues: CACDESTNEKLFF. The CDR3 nucleotides read TGTGCCTGTGACGAATCCACTAATGAAAAACTGTTTTTT.

This clonotype was counted at least ten times. The chain has TRBV7-2 and TRBJ1-1; no clear D gene. Germline values: CDR1 SGHTA, CDR2 FQGNSA. The V end lost 6 bases, the J end lost 1 base, and 12 bases lay between the germline ends. The CDR3 spans 14 residues. CDR3 nucleotides: TGTGCCAGCAGACTAGGCATGGGGAACACTGAAGCTTTCTTT. Amino acids: CASRLGMGNTEAFF. Combining the CDR3 with reference TRBV7-2 and TRBJ1-1 gives the whole variable domain GAGVSQSPSNKVTEKGKDVELRCDPISGHTALYWYRQSLGQGLEFLIYFQGNSAPDKSGLPSDRFSAERTGGSVSTLTIQRTQQEDSAVYLCASRLGMGNTEAFFGQGTRLTVV.

This clonotype has ten or more counts. The CDR3 protein is CASSPSGGRGAFF. The CDR3 DNA sequence: TGTGCCAGCAGTCCCAGCGGGGGGCGCGGAGCTTTCTTT. This chain links TRBV12-3 or TRBV12-4 with TRBJ1-1; perhaps TRBD1 as D (6 bases). The length of the CDR3 is 13 residues. Trimming stripped 5 bases from V and 10 bases from J, with 17 bases between.

In its sample, this clonotype was seen many times. This CDR3 is CASSLDGWGRPNYEQYF. Here the CDR3 DNA reads TGTGCCAGCAGCTTAGATGGATGGGGCAGGCCGAACTACGAGCAGTACTTC. The V gene is TRBV11-2, the J gene TRBJ2-7, with a tentative D call TRBD1 (5 bases). V was pared by 0 bases and J by 3 bases, with 18 bases between. The CDR3 is 17 amino acids. Germline V gene lookup returns CDR1 SGHAT and CDR2 FQNNGV.

This clonotype was recorded at least ten times. The chain carries TRBV12-3 or TRBV12-4 and TRBJ1-2; D ambiguous. This CDR3 contains 13 residues. Trimming pared 5 bases from V and 2 bases from J, leaving 9 bases between. The CDR3 region has the DNA TGTGCCAGCAGTCCGCGGGAGAACTATGGCTACACCTTC. Its translation is CASSPRENYGYTF.

This clonotype came up many times. The gene calls are TRBV6-1 and TRBJ2-7; no clear D gene. Germline CDR1 reads MNHNS; CDR2 reads SASEGT. The CDR3 length is 13 residues. V dropped 5 bases and J dropped 3 bases, with 11 bases sitting between them. The CDR3 spells CASSYSGNYEQYF. The DNA for the CDR3 is TGTGCCAGCAGTTACAGTGGGAACTACGAGCAGTACTTC.

This clonotype was seen ten or more times. The chain has TRBV9 and TRBJ2-3, with 9 bases identical to TRBD2. Germline V gene sequence: CDR1 SGDLS, CDR2 YYNGEE. The CDR3 runs 15 residues. Unmatched junction bases numbered 4, after V lost 3 bases and J lost 2 bases. CDR3 nucleotide sequence: TGTGCCAGCAGCGAGCTAGCGGGAAACACAGATACGCAGTATTTT. Amino acids: CASSELAGNTDTQYF.

There are many counts of this clonotype. V usage is TRBV7-2 and J usage is TRBJ1-2; D remains ambiguous. The V end lost 6 bases, the J end lost 1 base, and 6 bases lay between the germline ends. The germline CDR1 and CDR2 sequences are SGHTA and FQGNSA. CDR3 length: 12 amino acids. The CDR3 protein is CASRQINYGYTF. The DNA of the CDR3 is TGTGCCAGCAGACAGATTAACTATGGCTACACCTTC.

This clonotype appeared many times. This rearrangement joins TRBV19 to TRBJ2-7, with a tentative D call TRBD1 (6 bases). Trimming took 3 bases from V and 5 from J, leaving 11 bases between them. This CDR3 has 13 residues. Germline V CDR1 and CDR2: LNHDA, SQIVND (reference sequence). The CDR3 reads CASSMTSGDEQYF. CDR3 DNA: TGTGCCAGTAGTATGACGTCAGGGGACGAGCAGTACTTC.

This clonotype showed up many times. The chain has TRBV7-3 and TRBJ2-1; 7 positions match TRBD2. V shed 6 bases, J shed 9 bases, and the junction held 14 bases outside the gene matches. Germline V lookup: CDR1 SGHTA, CDR2 FQGTGA. This CDR3 has 15 amino acids. The CDR3 sequence: CASSSQLASLAEQFF. In DNA form, the CDR3 reads TGTGCCAGCAGTTCCCAACTAGCGTCCTTGGCTGAGCAGTTCTTC.

This clonotype was seen many times. This chain joins TRBV7-2 and TRBJ2-7, with a tentative D call TRBD2 (5 bases). The length of the CDR3 is 12 residues. Per the germline V gene, CDR1 is SGHTA and CDR2 is FQGNSA. V lost 6 bases and J 2 bases, leaving 8 bases between the germline ends. CDR3: CASSSGTYEQYF. In nucleotides, the CDR3 is TGTGCCAGCAGTTCGGGGACCTACGAGCAGTACTTC.

This rearrangement joins TRBV28 to TRBJ1-4, with 7 nucleotides matching TRBD1. Germline CDR1 reads MDHEN; CDR2 reads SYDVKM. This CDR3 has 15 amino acids. Trimming cost V 7 bases and J 8 bases; bases outside gene matches: 13. CDR3 loop: CASNQRRTGGEKLFF. In DNA form, the CDR3 reads TGTGCCAGCAATCAACGGAGGACAGGCGGAGAAAAACTGTTTTTT.

This clonotype has at least ten counts. This rearrangement joins TRBV7-6 to TRBJ1-6; D uncertain. The CDR3 has 13 residues. Germline V gives CDR1 SGHVS, CDR2 FNYEAQ. The ends were cut back, 5 bases at V and 6 bases at J, with 8 bases in the middle. The CDR3 reads CASSRSGNSPLHF. The CDR3 nucleotides read TGTGCCAGCAGCCGGTCGGGTAATTCACCCCTCCACTTT.

This clonotype occurred many times. V gene TRBV20-1 combines with J gene TRBJ1-1; the D gene is possibly TRBD1 (5 bases). V was cut by 0 bases and J by 0 bases, with 17 bases left in between. CDR1 is DFQATT, CDR2 SNEGSKA, per germline (reference sequence). The CDR3 length is 17 residues. CDR3 sequence (DNA): TGCAGTGCTAGAGAGTCGCCGGGGCCGGGGGTGAACACTGAAGCTTTCTTT. This translates into CSARESPGPGVNTEAFF.

In this sample, this clonotype turned up many times. The rearrangement links TRBV7-2 to TRBJ2-5, with 12 nucleotides matching TRBD1. This CDR3 has 18 amino acids. Germline V gene data show CDR1 as SGHTA and CDR2 as FQGNSA. J gave up 6 bases and V 2 bases, and 13 bases lay outside the gene matches. The CDR3 DNA reads as TGTGCCAGCAGCTTAAGGGGGACCGGGACAGGGGGCGCGAAGACCCAGTACTTC. Translating it yields CASSLRGTGTGGAKTQYF.

This clonotype was counted at least ten times. J is TRBJ1-4 and V is TRBV6-5, with a possible D match to TRBD1 (6 bases). CDR1 is MNHEY and CDR2 is SVGAGI in the germline V gene. Trimming removed 7 bases from V and 0 bases from J, with 12 bases in between. The CDR3 loop spans 15 amino acids. The CDR3 nucleotides read TGTGCCAGCAAAGGACAGCCAGCAACTAATGAAAAACTGTTTTTT. Its protein product is CASKGQPATNEKLFF.

This clonotype was observed at least ten times. The chain is built from TRBV6-5 and TRBJ1-1; D not certain. Germline V gene sequence: CDR1 MNHEY, CDR2 SVGAGI. Trimming left V 0 bases short and J 0 bases short, with 11 bases between. The CDR3 is 16 residues long. In DNA form, the CDR3 reads TGTGCCAGCAGTTACTCGACGGTCAAGTTGAACACTGAAGCTTTCTTT. It codes for CASSYSTVKLNTEAFF.

This clonotype was observed many times. The chain links TRBV7-9 to TRBJ2-5; a possible D gene is TRBD2 (7 bases). The CDR3 extends over 12 amino acids. Trimming cost V 5 bases and J 9 bases, with 13 bases left between them. Germline V gene lookup returns CDR1 SEHNR and CDR2 FQNEAQ (reference sequence). DNA of the CDR3: TGTGCCAGCAGCCCCAGGGAGGGGGCCCAGTACTTC. Translated, it gives CASSPREGAQYF.

This clonotype was counted many times. The V call is TRBV7-8, the J call TRBJ2-7; 8 bases agree with TRBD1. With V trimmed by 7 bases and J by 9 bases, 14 bases remained unmatched. CDR1 SGHVS and CDR2 FQNEAQ come from the germline V gene. There are 14 residues in the CDR3. For the CDR3, the DNA is TGTGCCAGCACTTCGCTAGGACAGGGTGGTCGGCAGTACTTC. Encoded protein: CASTSLGQGGRQYF.

This clonotype was found a few times. The gene calls are TRBV7-3 and TRBJ2-3; D ambiguous. CDR1 and CDR2 (germline): SGHTA, FQGTGA. The CDR3 spans 13 residues. V was pared by 3 bases and J by 10 bases, with 14 bases between. CDR3: CASSLLASGAQYF. CDR3 nucleotides: TGTGCCAGCAGCTTGTTGGCGTCTGGGGCGCAGTATTTT. Full variable domain (rest looked up from reference TRBV7-3 and TRBJ2-3): GAGVSQTPSNKVTEKGKYVELRCDPISGHTALYWYRQSLGQGPEFLIYFQGTGAADDSGLPNDRFFAVRPEGSVSTLKIQRTERGDSAVYLCASSLLASGAQYFGPGTRLTVL.